The 30 T cell receptor beta chains presented below share a single source sample, sequenced in a study of cytomegalovirus exposure and HLA in healthy donors. The PCR was carried out with 60 Vbeta primers and 13 Jbeta primers. Only in-frame clones appear in the TCRdb table, and some are missing; sequencing was by immunoSEQ multiplex PCR. Among 200,000 or so clones listed, less than 85% were seen once. Sequenced material: PBMCs. These receptors all come from a man aged 18 to 29 in good health and CMV-seronegative.

The chain joins TRBV2 to TRBJ1-4; possibly TRBD1 for D (5 bases). The V gene's germline CDR1 is SNHLY and CDR2 FYNNEI. The length of the CDR3 is 14 residues. The V end was cut by 7 bases, the J end by 7 bases, with 16 bases between. CDR3 residues: CASTLGGASEKLFF. The CDR3 DNA sequence: TGTGCCAGCACCCTTGGAGGGGCTAGTGAAAAACTGTTTTTT.

This clone has just one count. The rearrangement uses TRBV11-2 and TRBJ2-1; D is possibly TRBD2 (5 bases). Germline loops: CDR1 SGHAT, CDR2 FQNNGV. The CDR3 runs 15 residues. V was clipped by 5 bases and J by 4 bases, with 15 bases between them. The CDR3 bases are TGTGCCAGCAGCCCCCTTGGGAGCGGATACAATGAGCAGTTCTTC. This gives the protein CASSPLGSGYNEQFF. Based on the CDR3 plus reference TRBV11-2 and TRBJ2-1, the full variable domain is EAGVAQSPRYKIIEKRQSVAFWCNPISGHATLYWYQQILGQGPKLLIQFQNNGVVDDSQLPKDRFSAERLKGVDSTLKIQPAKLEDSAVYLCASSPLGSGYNEQFFGPGTRLTVL.

The V and J genes are TRBV5-1 and TRBJ1-1; D is uncertain. Germline V lookup: CDR1 SGHRS, CDR2 YFSETQ. Trimming took 3 bases from V and 0 from J, leaving 9 bases between them. The CDR3 spans 14 residues. The CDR3 nucleotides are TGCGCCAGCAGCTCCCGGGAAATGAACACTGAAGCTTTCTTT. This gives the protein CASSSREMNTEAFF.

This chain connects TRBV5-1 to TRBJ1-1; 10 bases align to TRBD1. J was trimmed by 6 bases and V by 2 bases; bases with no gene match: 1. CDR3 length equals 13 residues. Looked up from germline, CDR1 is SGHRS and CDR2 is YFSETQ. CDR3 in amino acids: CASSFGTGAEAFF. Written as DNA, the CDR3 is TGCGCCAGCAGCTTCGGGACAGGGGCTGAAGCTTTCTTT.

This clone was detected only once. The CDR3 DNA sequence: TGTGCCAGTAGTCGACAGGGTGTATTTTCCGGGGAGCTGTTTTTT. It translates to CASSRQGVFSGELFF. The V and J genes are TRBV19 and TRBJ2-2, with 7 bases fitting TRBD1. V trimming: 5 bases; J trimming: 6 bases; junction bases outside the gene matches: 9. This CDR3 is built from 15 residues. Per the germline V gene, CDR1 is LNHDA and CDR2 is SQIVND (reference sequence).

The chain links TRBV28 to TRBJ2-3; 8 bases agree with TRBD2. V was clipped by 3 bases and J by 2 bases; unmatched bases: 4. The CDR3 spans 15 residues. CDR1 and CDR2 (germline): MDHEN, SYDVKM. CDR3 residues: CASSLLAGYTDTQYF. The CDR3 DNA follows: TGTGCCAGCAGTTTGCTAGCGGGCTACACAGATACGCAGTATTTT.

This chain connects TRBV5-4 to TRBJ2-2, with a tentative D call TRBD2 (5 bases). Germline lookup yields CDR1 SGHNT and CDR2 YYREEE (reference sequence). The ends were cut back, 3 bases at V and 5 bases at J, with 8 bases in the middle. The CDR3 is 13 residues long. The CDR3 DNA reads TGTGCCAGCAGCTCCGAGGGAACCGGGGAGCTGTTTTTT. Its protein product is CASSSEGTGELFF.

V gene TRBV7-9 combines with J gene TRBJ2-3; D is unresolved. From germline, CDR1 is SEHNR and CDR2 FQNEAQ (reference sequence). The V end lost 6 bases, the J end lost 6 bases, and 10 bases lay between the germline ends. This CDR3 comprises 12 residues. The CDR3 loop is CASRRDTDTQYF. As DNA, the CDR3 is TGTGCCAGCAGGAGAGATACGGATACGCAGTATTTT.

The rearrangement joins TRBV28 to TRBJ1-2; D is possibly TRBD1 (6 bases). V lost 3 bases and J lost 6, with 11 bases in between. From germline, CDR1 is MDHEN and CDR2 SYDVKM. The CDR3 is 13 residues long. In DNA, the CDR3 is TGTGCCAGCAGTTTTACAGGGCGGGATGGCTACACCTTC. It encodes CASSFTGRDGYTF.

The J gene is TRBJ2-7, the V gene TRBV10-2; tentatively, D is TRBD1 (6 bases). Trimming removed 6 bases at V and 2 bases at J, with 17 bases between. Germline loops: CDR1 WSHSY, CDR2 SAAADI. This CDR3 is 15 amino acids long. The CDR3 here is CASRVSGDNPYEQYF. The CDR3 region has the DNA TGCGCCAGCAGGGTTTCTGGGGACAACCCCTACGAGCAGTACTTC.

The CDR3: CASSYLGLAEETQYF. The DNA of the CDR3 is TGTGCCAGCAGTTACCTCGGACTAGCGGAAGAGACCCAGTACTTC. The chain joins TRBV6-5 to TRBJ2-5, with TRBD2 identical over 10 bases. V gave up 2 bases and J gave up 3 bases; unmatched junction bases: 3. Germline CDR1 MNHEY, CDR2 SVGAGI. CDR3 size: 15 residues.

J is TRBJ2-5 and V is TRBV2; D is possibly TRBD1 (6 bases). The closer fit of TRBJ2-7 to the DNA end suggests the J call may be wrong. The CDR3 runs 15 residues. Germline V gene sequence: CDR1 SNHLY, CDR2 FYNNEI. In DNA, the CDR3 is TGTGCCAGCAGCGTCGGACAGCTACTCTCCTACGAGCAGTACTTC. Amino acid sequence: CASSVGQLLSYEQYF.

The genes are TRBV6-1 and TRBJ1-5; no definite D call. The CDR3 contains 14 residues. V was clipped by 3 bases and J by 5 bases, with 11 bases between them. Per germline, CDR1 MNHNS and CDR2 SASEGT. CDR3 protein: CASSDPASDQPQHF. The CDR3 bases are TGTGCCAGCAGTGATCCTGCGAGCGATCAGCCCCAGCATTTT.

This chain uses TRBV7-9 with TRBJ1-1, with no clear D. V gave up 7 bases and J gave up 1 base, with 16 bases separating them. Germline V gene data show CDR1 as SEHNR and CDR2 as FQNEAQ (reference sequence). The CDR3 is made up of 15 amino acids. The chain's CDR3 is CASNSLGDKNTEAFF. The CDR3 DNA reads TGTGCCAGCAACTCACTGGGCGACAAGAACACTGAAGCTTTCTTT.

This rearrangement joins TRBV7-7 to TRBJ2-5; D remains ambiguous. The CDR3 extends over 13 amino acids. CDR1 is SSHAT and CDR2 is FNYEAQ in the germline V gene (reference sequence). Written as DNA, the CDR3 is TGTGCTTCCTCTCCCGGTCTTCAAGAGACCCAGTACTTC. It specifies CASSPGLQETQYF.

The chain recombines TRBV21-1 with TRBJ2-7; the table's D call of TRBD1 was not tested on the DNA. TRBV21-1 is marked as a pseudogene. The length of the CDR3 is 14 residues. CDR3 DNA: TGTGCCAGCAGCAAGCCCCGGACAAGTCTCGAGCAGTACTTC. Protein sequence: CASSKPRTSLEQYF.

The chain recombines TRBV9 with TRBJ1-4; a possible D gene is TRBD1 (5 bases). The CDR3 sequence is 15 residues long. The germline CDR1 and CDR2 sequences are SGDLS and YYNGEE. Trimming stripped 0 bases from V and 7 bases from J, with 13 bases between. As DNA, the CDR3 is TGTGCCAGCAGCGTAGTTGACAGCGTCCCTGAAAAACTGTTTTTT. Translated: CASSVVDSVPEKLFF.

CDR3: CASSRTGSEAFF. CDR3 nucleotides: TGTGCCAGCAGTCGTACAGGGAGTGAAGCTTTCTTT. The chain carries TRBV28 and TRBJ1-1; weak D call: TRBD1 (6 bases). This CDR3 is built from 12 residues. Looked up from germline, CDR1 is MDHEN and CDR2 is SYDVKM. The germline V and J ends were trimmed by 5 bases and 7 bases, with 11 bases remaining between them.

The rearrangement links TRBV6-5 to TRBJ2-7; the match to TRBD2 covers 7 bases. Losses at the gene ends were 2 bases for V and 2 bases for J; bases not matched to a gene: 6. The CDR3 is made up of 15 amino acids. Germline V gene lookup returns CDR1 MNHEY and CDR2 SVGAGI. The CDR3 spells CASSYEGGPPYEQYF. The CDR3 nucleotides are TGTGCCAGCAGTTACGAGGGAGGGCCGCCCTACGAGCAGTACTTC.

This clone has more than one count but fewer than ten. This sequence joins TRBV7-8 and TRBJ2-3; 7 bases are a match to TRBD2. The J segment lost 5 bases and the V segment lost 3 bases, leaving 11 bases of the junction unmatched. The germline gives CDR1 SGHVS, CDR2 FQNEAQ. The length of the CDR3 is 16 residues. The CDR3, as DNA: TGTGCCAGCAGCTTCCTAGGGAGGGAGAGGCGAGATACGCAGTATTTT. Its translation: CASSFLGRERRDTQYF.

The chain carries TRBV30 and TRBJ2-2; perhaps TRBD1 as D (6 bases). CDR3 size: 13 residues. V shed 4 bases and J shed 2 bases, with 8 bases lying between them. From germline, CDR1 is GTSNPN and CDR2 SVGIG (reference sequence). The CDR3 DNA is TGTGCCTGGATACAGGGAAACACCGGGGAGCTGTTTTTT. This encodes CAWIQGNTGELFF. The variable domain in full, with the rest retrieved from reference TRBV30 and TRBJ2-2, is SQTIHQWPATLVQPVGSPLSLECTVEGTSNPNLYWYRQAAGRGLQLLFYSVGIGQISSEVPQNLSASRPQDRQFILSSKKLLLSDSGFYLCAWIQGNTGELFFGEGSRLTVL.

This chain connects TRBV6-5 to TRBJ2-5, with 9 bases identical to TRBD1. In germline, CDR1 is MNHEY, CDR2 SVGAGI. V gave up 6 bases and J gave up 5 bases; unmatched junction bases: 7. The CDR3 sequence is 14 residues long. The CDR3: CASSQQGAKETQYF. For the CDR3, the DNA is TGTGCCAGCAGCCAACAGGGGGCTAAGGAGACCCAGTACTTC.

The chain has TRBV2 and TRBJ2-1; unclear D gene. The CDR3 covers 14 residues. Trimming stripped 2 bases from V and 6 bases from J, with 11 bases between. The germline V gene has CDR1 SNHLY and CDR2 FYNNEI. CDR3 sequence (DNA): TGTGCCAGCAGTGAATGGTCCAGAAGCAATGAGCAGTTCTTC. Protein product: CASSEWSRSNEQFF. The full variable domain, its missing parts supplied by reference TRBV2 and TRBJ2-1, is EPEVTQTPSHQVTQMGQEVILRCVPISNHLYFYWYRQILGQKVEFLVSFYNNEISEKSEIFDDQFSVERPDGSNFTLKIRSTKLEDSAMYFCASSEWSRSNEQFFGPGTRLTVL.

As to this clone: The junction departs from the called germline gene at one end, perhaps through a read error. The gene calls are TRBV5-1 and TRBJ2-1; unclear D gene. Germline CDR1 and CDR2: SGHRS and YFSETQ. There are 11 residues in the CDR3. The CDR3 loop is CASSFEPPPIF. CDR3 in DNA: TGCGCCAGCAGCTTTGAGCCGCCCCCGATCTTC. Drawing the rest from reference TRBV5-1 and TRBJ2-1, the complete variable domain is KAGVTQTPRYLIKTRGQQVTLSCSPISGHRSVSWYQQTPGQGLQFLFEYFSETQRNKGNFPGRFSGRQFSNSRSEMNVSTLELGDSALYLCASSFEPPPIFGPGTRLTVL.

This clone came up once. The rearrangement links TRBV30 to TRBJ2-1, with D possibly TRBD1 on 5 matching bases. The germline CDR1 and CDR2 sequences are GTSNPN and SVGIG (reference sequence). This CDR3 comprises 13 residues. V shed 4 bases and J shed 6 bases, with 13 bases lying between them. In nucleotides, the CDR3 is TGTGCCTGGACAGGGCGGTTGGGCAATGAGCAGTTCTTC. As protein: CAWTGRLGNEQFF.

The chain has TRBV5-8 and TRBJ2-5; D may be TRBD2 (6 bases). Germline CDR1 SGHTS, CDR2 YDEGEE. The V end was cut by 0 bases, the J end by 4 bases, with 13 bases between. The CDR3 totals 15 residues. CDR3 protein: CASSLGGTSRETQYF. In DNA, the CDR3 is TGTGCCAGCAGCTTGGGTGGGACTTCCCGAGAGACCCAGTACTTC.

The rearrangement uses TRBV27 and TRBJ2-5; TRBD1 might be the D (5 bases). The tail of the sequence fits TRBJ2-7 better, so the J call may be wrong. CDR3 size: 15 residues. Germline values: CDR1 MNHEY, CDR2 SMNVEV (reference sequence). The CDR3 region has the DNA TGTGCCAGCAGACGATTAGGGGAAAGCTCCTACGAGCAGTACTTC. Translation: CASRRLGESSYEQYF.

The rearrangement links TRBV9 to TRBJ1-2; D remains unclear. V was pared by 7 bases and J by 6 bases, with 16 bases between. CDR3 length: 13 amino acids. CDR1 is SGDLS and CDR2 is YYNGEE in the germline V gene. The CDR3 nucleotides are TGTGCCAGCGGAACCCAGGAAGCCGATGGCTACACCTTC. Protein product: CASGTQEADGYTF.

This clone was picked up a small number of times. The V and J genes are TRBV30 and TRBJ2-2; weak D call: TRBD2 (7 bases). The CDR3 is made up of 15 amino acids. The germline gives CDR1 GTSNPN, CDR2 SVGIG (reference sequence). Trimming left V 2 bases short and J 5 bases short, with 15 bases between. The DNA for the CDR3 is TGTGCCTGGAGTAGGGGGGGGCGACGGACCGGGGAGCTGTTTTTT. Translating gives CAWSRGGRRTGELFF.

The V gene is TRBV9, the J gene TRBJ2-5, with 8 bases lining up with TRBD1. Losses at the gene ends were 2 bases for V and 4 bases for J; bases not matched to a gene: 7. CDR1 SGDLS and CDR2 YYNGEE come from the germline V gene. The length of the CDR3 is 15 residues. In DNA, the CDR3 is TGTGCCAGCAGCGTGACAGGGGTGGCCGGAGAGACCCAGTACTTC. This gives the protein CASSVTGVAGETQYF.